The clone carrying this TCR beta chain was observed a few times. Its cognate antigen is unknown. Used for diagnoses were clinical symptoms, serum thyroxine and TRAb, thyroid ultrasound and orbital computed tomography. The authors took PBMCs from 10 ml fresh peripheral blood. RNA transcripts served as the template for amplifying TCR beta CDR3 regions. The HTBI set primed first-round TCR CDR3 RT-PCR. TCRdb re-called the multiplex PCR reads through MiXCR, storing one row per CDR3 protein. This table has around 560,000 distinct CDR3 sequences, 16% appearing once. The record originates from a study of T cells in Graves' hyperthyroidism and ophthalmopathy. The study, taken as a whole, reports: Among thyroid clonotypes expanded above 0.001, most also appeared in blood. It was a median 6.5 months before onset that the model predicted ophthalmopathy.

Trimming took 3 bases from V and 6 from J; bases not matched to a gene: 9. CDR1 and CDR2 (germline): LGHNA, YSLEER. The CDR3 is 16 amino acids. V is TRBV4-3 and J is TRBJ2-3, with 10 bases aligning to TRBD2. The source of this sequence is a woman younger than 35 with Graves' hyperthyroidism. The material sequenced was blood. The CDR3, as DNA: TGCGCCAGCAGCCAGTGGGCGGCTAGCGGGGGTGATACGCAGTATTTT. It codes for CASSQWAASGGDTQYF.